The rows below give T cell receptor beta chains drawn from one sample of a study of T cell clonotyping in hematopoietic cell transplantation. TCRdb keeps only in-frame clones here, not all; method: immunoSEQ multiplex PCR. Of some 13,000 clones listed, about three fifths are singletons. The source material was PBMCs. The receptors were sampled from a human donor who either received an allogeneic hematopoietic cell transplant for a myeloid malignancy or was a related donor (not recorded which). Some clones in this sample may be carry-over from other donors' samples. CDR3s include the opening cysteine and the closing phenylalanine or tryptophan. Fields, in order: CDR3 protein, CDR3 DNA, clone size, V gene, J gene, D gene. D genes are given only for firm matches. Clone size is not always given. Where it is, it says once, few, many or a class for expanded clones.

CDR3: CASNGGTGYQPQHF; DNA: TGTGCCAGCAACGGGGGGACAGGATATCAGCCCCAGCATTTT; size: .; V: TRBV6-1; J: TRBJ1-5; D: TRBD1
CDR3: CASSRGQREGGAKLFF; DNA: TGCGCCAGCAGCCGAGGACAGAGAGAAGGTGGCGCAAAACTGTTTTTT; size: .; V: TRBV4-1; J: TRBJ1-4; D: .
CDR3: CASREFPNRETQYF; DNA: TGTGCCAGTCGAGAGTTCCCCAATCGCGAGACCCAGTACTTC; size: .; V: TRBV19; J: TRBJ2-5; D: .
CDR3: CSVEVTGVYGYTF; DNA: TGCAGCGTTGAGGTAACGGGGGTCTATGGCTACACCTTC; size: few; V: TRBV29-1; J: TRBJ1-2; D: .
CDR3: CASSGRTDHRQPQHF; DNA: TGTGCCAGCAGTGGAAGAACAGACCATCGGCAGCCCCAGCATTTT; size: .; V: TRBV25-1; J: TRBJ1-5; D: .
CDR3: CASTLAGGRNEQFF; DNA: TGTGCCAGCACCTTAGCGGGGGGGCGAAATGAGCAGTTCTTC; size: .; V: TRBV25-1; J: TRBJ2-1; D: TRBD2
CDR3: CASSLFGETQYF; DNA: TGTGCCAGCAGCTTGTTTGGAGAGACCCAGTACTTC; size: .; V: TRBV5-6; J: TRBJ2-5; D: .
CDR3: CASSSSQGVQRPYEQYF; DNA: TGTGCCAGCAGTTCCTCGCAAGGGGTCCAGAGACCCTACGAGCAGTACTTC; size: .; V: TRBV28; J: TRBJ2-7; D: .
CDR3: CASRQWGGTYDEQYF; DNA: TGTGCCAGCAGGCAATGGGGGGGGACGTACGACGAGCAGTACTTC; size: .; V: TRBV4-2; J: TRBJ2-7; D: TRBD2
CDR3: CAWSVLSGQPQHF; DNA: TGTGCCTGGAGTGTACTTTCGGGTCAGCCCCAGCATTTT; size: once; V: TRBV30; J: TRBJ1-5; D: .
CDR3: CASSLTGWPYNEQFF; DNA: TGTGCCAGCAGTTTGACGGGATGGCCCTACAATGAGCAGTTCTTC; size: .; V: TRBV28; J: TRBJ2-1; D: .
CDR3: CASTPDLNSPLHF; DNA: TGTGCCAGCACCCCAGATTTGAATTCACCCCTCCACTTT; size: .; V: TRBV28; J: TRBJ1-6; D: .
CDR3: CASSLFPGTYEQYF; DNA: TGTGCCAGCAGCTTATTCCCCGGCACCTACGAGCAGTACTTC; size: .; V: TRBV7-3; J: TRBJ2-7; D: .
CDR3: CASSGQSYNEQFF; DNA: TGTGCCAGCAGTGGACAGTCCTACAATGAGCAGTTCTTC; size: few; V: TRBV25-1; J: TRBJ2-1; D: .
CDR3: CATSRDKGTDYGYTF; DNA: TGTGCCACCAGCAGAGATAAGGGGACGGACTATGGCTACACCTTC; size: few; V: TRBV15; J: TRBJ1-2; D: .
CDR3: CAISLSVGYGYTF; DNA: TGTGCCATCAGCCTGTCCGTAGGGTATGGCTACACCTTC; size: .; V: TRBV10-3; J: TRBJ1-2; D: .
CDR3: CASRDSVAGPPKSSYNEQFF; DNA: TGCGCCAGCAGGGACTCGGTAGCGGGTCCCCCAAAGAGCTCCTACAATGAGCAGTTCTTC; size: .; V: TRBV4-1; J: TRBJ2-1; D: TRBD2
CDR3: CASSLASTGVGGYTF; DNA: TGTGCCAGCAGCTTAGCCTCGACAGGGGTCGGTGGCTACACCTTC; size: .; V: TRBV7-2; J: TRBJ1-2; D: TRBD1
CDR3: CASSQQGIDYGYTF; DNA: TGTGCCAGCAGTCAACAGGGTATAGACTATGGCTACACCTTC; size: .; V: TRBV6-5; J: TRBJ1-2; D: .
CDR3: CASSPRLYYEQYF; DNA: TGTGCCAGCAGCCCGCGCCTATACTACGAGCAGTACTTC; size: few; V: TRBV11-2; J: TRBJ2-7; D: .
CDR3: CATHLTGFGGYTF; DNA: TGTGCTACTCACCTCACAGGGTTTGGTGGCTACACCTTC; size: .; V: TRBV28; J: TRBJ1-2; D: .
CDR3: CSVEGGTSSGRELFF; DNA: TGCAGCGTTGAAGGTGGGACTAGTTCCGGCCGGGAGCTGTTTTTT; size: .; V: TRBV29-1; J: TRBJ2-2; D: TRBD2
CDR3: CASSYRRVETQYF; DNA: TGTGCCAGCAGCTACAGACGGGTCGAGACCCAGTACTTC; size: .; V: TRBV5-8; J: TRBJ2-5; D: .
CDR3: CASSQVATGNEQYF; DNA: TGCGCCAGCAGCCAAGTCGCGACAGGGAACGAGCAGTACTTC; size: .; V: TRBV4-1; J: TRBJ2-7; D: TRBD1
CDR3: CASSLTPNRYEQYF; DNA: TGTGCCAGCAGTTTAACCCCCAATAGATACGAGCAGTACTTC; size: .; V: TRBV27; J: TRBJ2-7; D: .
CDR3: CASSWYMNTEAFF; DNA: TGTGCCAGCAGTTGGTACATGAACACTGAAGCTTTCTTT; size: .; V: TRBV28; J: TRBJ1-1; D: .
CDR3: CASSILGLIQETQYF; DNA: TGTGCCAGTAGCATCCTGGGACTGATCCAAGAGACCCAGTACTTC; size: few; V: TRBV19; J: TRBJ2-5; D: .
CDR3: CASRDSKGGNQPQHF; DNA: TGCGCCAGTAGGGACAGCAAGGGAGGCAATCAGCCCCAGCATTTT; size: .; V: TRBV4-1; J: TRBJ1-5; D: TRBD1
CDR3: CASRTGAGSYEQYF; DNA: TGTGCCAGCAGAACAGGGGCAGGGTCCTACGAGCAGTACTTC; size: .; V: TRBV6-6; J: TRBJ2-7; D: TRBD1
CDR3: CASSAGQGIHGYTF; DNA: TGCGCCAGCAGCGCGGGACAGGGGATACATGGCTACACCTTC; size: .; V: TRBV5-1; J: TRBJ1-2; D: TRBD1
CDR3: CASSLSPTQHF; DNA: TGTGCCAGCAGTTTGTCGCCGACCCAGCATTTT; size: .; V: TRBV28; J: TRBJ1-5; D: .
CDR3: CASSLKAREGDEQYF; DNA: TGTGCCAGCAGCTTGAAAGCCAGGGAGGGAGACGAGCAGTACTTC; size: .; V: TRBV5-8; J: TRBJ2-7; D: TRBD2
CDR3: CASSYSGTGEYGYTF; DNA: TGTGCCAGCAGTTATTCAGGGACAGGGGAATATGGCTACACCTTC; size: .; V: TRBV6-5; J: TRBJ1-2; D: TRBD1
CDR3: CASGVDRRNYGYTF; DNA: TGTGCCAGCGGGGTCGACAGGAGGAACTATGGCTACACCTTC; size: .; V: TRBV7-9; J: TRBJ1-2; D: .
CDR3: CASSPGTGSGNEQFF; DNA: TGTGCCAGCAGCCCCGGGACAGGGTCCGGCAATGAGCAGTTCTTC; size: .; V: TRBV7-6; J: TRBJ2-1; D: TRBD1
CDR3: CAWSDQGSGEQYF; DNA: TGTGCCTGGAGTGATCAGGGATCCGGCGAGCAGTACTTC; size: .; V: TRBV30; J: TRBJ2-7; D: .
CDR3: CAISEDGNQPQHF; DNA: TGTGCCATCAGTGAGGACGGGAATCAGCCCCAGCATTTT; size: .; V: TRBV10-3; J: TRBJ1-5; D: .
CDR3: CASSLGRGVDTQYF; DNA: TGTGCCAGCAGTCTGGGGCGGGGGGTGGATACGCAGTATTTT; size: few; V: TRBV28; J: TRBJ2-3; D: TRBD2
CDR3: CASRSTSGRASYEQYF; DNA: TGTGCCAGCAGGTCGACTAGCGGGAGGGCAAGCTACGAGCAGTACTTC; size: .; V: TRBV28; J: TRBJ2-7; D: TRBD2
CDR3: CASSFPRGVSSTEAFF; DNA: TGTGCCAGCAGCTTCCCAAGGGGGGTGTCTAGCACTGAAGCTTTCTTT; size: .; V: TRBV7-9; J: TRBJ1-1; D: .
CDR3: CAWSAQPPYGYTF; DNA: TGTGCCTGGAGTGCACAGCCGCCCTATGGCTACACCTTC; size: .; V: TRBV30; J: TRBJ1-2; D: .
CDR3: CASSQAMQETQYF; DNA: TGCGCCAGCAGCCAAGCGATGCAGGAGACCCAGTACTTC; size: .; V: TRBV4-1; J: TRBJ2-5; D: .
CDR3: CASTRASSTDTQYF; DNA: TGTGCCAGTACCCGGGCCAGCAGCACAGATACGCAGTATTTT; size: .; V: TRBV2; J: TRBJ2-3; D: .
CDR3: CASSVGYPTNEKLFF; DNA: TGTGCCAGCAGCGTAGGGTACCCAACTAATGAAAAACTGTTTTTT; size: few; V: TRBV9; J: TRBJ1-4; D: .
CDR3: CASSYQGGAGIQYF; DNA: TGTGCCAGCAGTTACCAAGGGGGCGCCGGCATTCAGTACTTC; size: .; V: TRBV6-5; J: TRBJ2-4; D: TRBD1
CDR3: CASGSLDRQYF; DNA: TGTGCTAGTGGCTCTCTAGATCGGCAGTACTTC; size: .; V: TRBV12-5; J: TRBJ2-7; D: .
CDR3: CASSESGRAYEQYF; DNA: TGTGCCAGCAGCGAAAGCGGGAGGGCCTACGAGCAGTACTTC; size: few; V: TRBV7-3; J: TRBJ2-7; D: TRBD2
CDR3: CASSLWTGGTEAFF; DNA: TGTGCCAGCAGCCTCTGGACGGGAGGGACTGAAGCTTTCTTT; size: few; V: TRBV4-2; J: TRBJ1-1; D: .
CDR3: CASSPGQGEGNYGYTF; DNA: TGTGCCAGCAGCCCTGGACAGGGGGAGGGTAACTATGGCTACACCTTC; size: .; V: TRBV4-2; J: TRBJ1-2; D: TRBD1
CDR3: CASSDPDRAGLYEQYF; DNA: TGTGCCAGCAGTGATCCGGACAGGGCGGGGCTCTACGAGCAGTACTTC; size: once; V: TRBV25-1; J: TRBJ2-7; D: TRBD1
CDR3: CASSSLGVTNEKLFF; DNA: TGTGCCAGCAGTTCCCTGGGGGTGACTAATGAAAAACTGTTTTTT; size: .; V: TRBV27; J: TRBJ1-4; D: .